The 17 T cell receptor beta chains given below trace back to one sample, sequenced in a study of monozygotic twins with inflammatory bowel disease. TCRdb reanalyzed the 5' RACE reads and collapses them to one entry per CDR3 protein, without DNA. The sample's table shows hundreds of thousands of distinct CDR3 sequences. Sequencing was done on a sample of blood. These receptors all stem from a human donor with ulcerative colitis or Crohn's disease, or a healthy co-twin of an affected twin (not recorded which).

V usage is TRBV7-8 and J usage is TRBJ2-5; there is no DNA to check the TCRdb D call of TRBD1. Per the germline V gene, CDR1 is SGHVS and CDR2 is FQNEAQ. CDR3 length: 17 residues. The CDR3 region is CASSLAGVTTRGETQYF.

The rearrangement joins TRBV6-1 to TRBJ2-2; there is no DNA to check the TCRdb D call of TRBD1. The CDR3 runs to 16 residues. Germline V gene data show CDR1 as MNHNS and CDR2 as SASEGT. The CDR3: CASSEWRGGRTGELFF.

This chain joins TRBV20-1 and TRBJ2-1; TCRdb designates TRBD2, a call that cannot be tested without DNA. The CDR3 runs 13 residues. Germline V lookup: CDR1 DFQATT, CDR2 SNEGSKA (reference sequence). CDR3 loop: CSVLGLSGGEQFF.

The V call is TRBV4-3, the J call TRBJ1-3; checking the TCRdb D call of TRBD1 is not possible without DNA. The germline V gene has CDR1 LGHNA and CDR2 YSLEER. This CDR3 comprises 17 residues. The CDR3 is CASSQERGPSSGNTIYF.

The chain joins TRBV6-2 or TRBV6-3 to TRBJ2-7; TCRdb designates TRBD1, a call that cannot be tested without DNA. Germline values: CDR1 MNHEY, CDR2 SVGEGT. The CDR3 spans 16 residues. CDR3 protein: CASRPFVQKDSYEQYF.

The chain joins TRBV4-2 to TRBJ2-1; TCRdb gives TRBD2 as the D gene, but with no DNA this cannot be confirmed. The CDR3 contains 15 residues. CDR1 and CDR2 (germline): LGHNA, YNFKEQ. The CDR3 loop is CASSQVSGGYNEQFF.

The chain employs TRBV5-1 and TRBJ2-3; as DNA is missing, the TRBD1 call by TCRdb cannot be tested. The germline V gene encodes CDR1 SGHRS and CDR2 YFSETQ. The CDR3 runs 13 residues. CDR3 region: CASRGQETDTQYF. Filled out from reference TRBV5-1 and TRBJ2-3, the complete variable domain reads KAGVTQTPRYLIKTRGQQVTLSCSPISGHRSVSWYQQTPGQGLQFLFEYFSETQRNKGNFPGRFSGRQFSNSRSEMNVSTLELGDSALYLCASRGQETDTQYFGPGTRLTVL.

The chain combines TRBV9 with TRBJ2-2. The CDR3 totals 14 residues. The germline V gene encodes CDR1 SGDLS and CDR2 YYNGEE. Here the CDR3 reads CASSVGGNTGELFF.

Here the CDR3 reads CSVREGTQPQHF. The V gene is TRBV29-1, the J gene TRBJ1-5. Germline V gives CDR1 SQVTM, CDR2 ANQGSEA. The CDR3 covers 12 residues.

V and J are TRBV4-1 and TRBJ2-3; no DNA is available, so the TRBD2 call from TCRdb remains unchecked. The germline gives CDR1 MGHRA, CDR2 YSYEKL. The CDR3 covers 17 residues. The CDR3 reads CASSQGPGGGVTDTQYF.

The V call is TRBV10-3, the J call TRBJ1-2; TCRdb outputs TRBD1, but without DNA this stays unchecked. Germline CDR1 ENHRY, CDR2 SYGVKD. This CDR3 contains 18 residues. CDR3 protein: CAISVLTGGSLTPYGYTF.

The V call is TRBV5-1, the J call TRBJ2-1. The CDR3 sequence is 15 residues long. Germline V gives CDR1 SGHRS, CDR2 YFSETQ. The CDR3: CASSIDGSSYNEQFF.

The gene calls are TRBV7-2 and TRBJ1-6; TCRdb indicates TRBD1, and absent DNA this call remains unverified. Germline V gives CDR1 SGHTA, CDR2 FQGNSA. The CDR3 is made up of 16 amino acids. CDR3 protein: CASSTQGQLYNSPLHF.

J is TRBJ2-3 and V is TRBV6-5. The germline gives CDR1 MNHEY, CDR2 SVGAGI. The CDR3 loop spans 13 amino acids. Here the CDR3 reads CASSYFRKDTQYF.

The chain has TRBV5-1 and TRBJ1-2; lacking DNA, the TRBD1 call made by TCRdb goes unchecked. This CDR3 is 13 amino acids long. Germline loops: CDR1 SGHRS, CDR2 YFSETQ. This CDR3 reads CASKLGGKYGYTF.

The chain has TRBV4-3 and TRBJ2-7; TCRdb names TRBD1, which stays unverified in the absence of DNA. This CDR3 spans 16 amino acids. Germline CDR1 reads LGHNA; CDR2 reads YSLEER. The CDR3 spells CASSQDRSGGYERQYF.

The J gene is TRBJ2-7, the V gene TRBV7-9; TCRdb returns TRBD1, unconfirmable since there is no DNA. The CDR3 spans 12 residues. CDR1 is SEHNR, CDR2 FQNEAQ, per germline (reference sequence). CDR3 region: CASSSGAYEQYF.